The 2 T cell receptor beta chains given below trace back to one sample, sequenced in a study of neoadjuvant anti-PD-1 for oral cavity cancer. Described time point: after neoadjuvant nivolumab, at surgical resection. The protocol was immunoSEQ multiplex PCR, while the TCRdb copy is restricted to in-frame clones and leaves out a portion. This sample has approximately 15,000 clones, with 35% to 50% found just once. Source: tumor tissue, taken after nivolumab (anti-PD-1) treatment. The receptors shown here come from a person aged 40 to 85 with oral cavity squamous cell carcinoma.

The chain has TRBV6-5 and TRBJ2-1; the match to TRBD2 covers 9 bases. The CDR3 sequence is 16 residues long. V lost 4 bases and J lost 2; bases outside the gene matches: 6. CDR1 MNHEY and CDR2 SVGAGI come from the germline V gene. CDR3 protein: CASSSLAGWAYNEQFF. Written as DNA, the CDR3 is TGTGCCAGCAGTTCCCTAGCGGGGTGGGCCTACAATGAGCAGTTCTTC.

The chain couples TRBV10-3 to TRBJ2-7, with D perhaps matching TRBD1 (6 bases). The CDR3 has 14 amino acids. Looked up from germline, CDR1 is ENHRY and CDR2 is SYGVKD. The germline V and J ends were trimmed by 2 bases and 5 bases, with 13 bases remaining between them. The CDR3 DNA is TGTGCCATCAGTGAGGTTGGGGGCCCCGACGAGCAGTACTTC. This codes for CAISEVGGPDEQYF.